These T cell receptor beta chains were read from a single sample in a study of cytomegalovirus exposure and HLA in healthy donors. The method was immunoSEQ multiplex PCR; TCRdb's version includes in-frame clones alone and lacks a portion of them. This sample has 150,000 to 200,000 clones; roughly 75% occur once, and the top ten carry more than 2.5%. Sequenced material: PBMCs. These receptors were collected from a female donor in good health and CMV-seronegative. Each CDR3 is given with its conserved first and last residue. Each record gives: clone size, V gene, J gene, CDR3 length, D gene, CDR3 protein, CDR3 DNA. The D gene is left open where the match is weak. For some rows the clone size is stated as once, few or many, or as a class when expanded; others skip it.

few,TRBV7-9,TRBJ2-7,14,-,CASSSSLLAYEQYF,TGTGCCAGCAGCTCCTCCCTCCTAGCGTACGAGCAGTACTTC
-,TRBV4-2,TRBJ2-5,15,TRBD2,CASSQDGGDQETQYF,TGTGCCAGCAGCCAAGACGGGGGGGACCAAGAGACCCAGTACTTC
-,TRBV5-5,TRBJ2-7,13,-,CASSPNGEYEQYF,TGTGCCAGCAGCCCAAATGGGGAGTACGAGCAGTACTTC
-,TRBV5-8,TRBJ1-3,18,-,CASSFSGQTLVPGNTIYF,TGTGCCAGCAGCTTCTCCGGACAGACACTCGTCCCTGGAAACACCATATATTTT
few,TRBV30,TRBJ2-2,15,TRBD2,CAWSAPGLDTGELFF,TGTGCCTGGAGTGCTCCGGGACTAGACACCGGGGAGCTGTTTTTT
few,TRBV5-1,TRBJ1-2,14,-,CASSGGGRHGGYTF,TGCGCCAGCAGCGGGGGGGGCCGGCACGGCGGCTACACCTTC
once,TRBV6-5,TRBJ1-1,13,-,CGSRRGGDTEAFF,TGTGGCAGCAGGAGGGGGGGAGACACTGAAGCTTTCTTT
-,TRBV28,TRBJ1-2,15,TRBD1,CASSSPTGGTYGYTF,TGTGCCAGCAGTTCACCTACAGGGGGGACCTATGGCTACACCTTC
-,TRBV4-3,TRBJ1-2,14,-,CASSHRQATYGYTF,TGCGCCAGCAGCCACCGACAGGCCACTTATGGCTACACCTTC
-,TRBV27,TRBJ1-2,13,-,CASSLQGNDGYTF,TGTGCCAGCAGTTTACAGGGTAACGATGGCTACACCTTC
-,TRBV7-8,TRBJ2-7,14,-,CASSFTRGYAEQYF,TGTGCCAGCAGCTTCACCAGGGGATACGCCGAGCAGTACTTC
-,TRBV7-2,TRBJ2-3,16,TRBD2,CASTLMGGRTTDTQYF,TGTGCCAGCACTCTCATGGGCGGGAGGACCACAGATACGCAGTATTTT
once,TRBV10-3,TRBJ1-5,17,TRBD1,CAISERGGQGTGQPQHF,TGTGCCATCAGTGAGAGGGGGGGACAGGGGACGGGTCAGCCCCAGCATTTT
once,TRBV19,TRBJ1-2,12,TRBD1,CASADRGPGYTF,TGTGCCAGCGCGGACAGGGGGCCTGGCTACACCTTC
-,TRBV9,TRBJ1-1,13,-,CASSVGGFTEAFF,TGTGCCAGCAGCGTAGGAGGGTTCACTGAAGCTTTCTTT
-,TRBV6-5,TRBJ2-5,13,TRBD2,CASRGRGSGTQYF,TGTGCCAGCAGGGGTCGCGGGAGCGGGACCCAGTACTTC
-,TRBV28,TRBJ1-3,13,-,CASSEGTGNTIYF,TGTGCCAGCAGTGAGGGAACAGGAAACACCATATATTTT
-,TRBV2,TRBJ1-2,13,-,CASSEGRGYGYTF,TGTGCCAGCAGTGAGGGCAGGGGCTATGGCTACACCTTC
-,TRBV4-2,TRBJ2-7,15,-,CASSQEENLIYEQYF,TGTGCCAGCAGCCAAGAGGAGAATCTGATCTACGAGCAGTACTTC
-,TRBV7-9,TRBJ2-1,15,TRBD2,CASSQELAVYNEQFF,TGTGCCAGCAGCCAAGAACTAGCGGTATACAATGAGCAGTTCTTC
-,TRBV5-1,TRBJ1-2,14,-,CASSFRTADNGYTF,TGCGCCAGCAGCTTCCGGACAGCAGATAATGGCTACACCTTC
few,TRBV11-1,TRBJ2-7,13,-,CASSLGAGYEQYF,TGTGCCAGCAGCTTAGGCGCCGGCTACGAGCAGTACTTC
-,TRBV18,TRBJ1-4,15,TRBD1,CASSRGQGGGEKLFF,TGTGCCAGCTCGCGCGGACAGGGAGGAGGTGAAAAACTGTTTTTT
-,TRBV11-2,TRBJ2-1,19,-,CASSLAGETVRGSYNEQFF,TGTGCCAGCAGCTTAGCGGGGGAGACTGTAAGGGGCTCCTACAATGAGCAGTTCTTC
-,TRBV2,TRBJ1-1,13,-,CASRREEIAEAFF,TGTGCCAGCAGGAGAGAGGAGATCGCTGAAGCTTTCTTT
-,TRBV6-6,TRBJ1-1,14,-,CASSPTGFYTEAFF,TGTGCCAGCAGTCCTACAGGGTTTTACACTGAAGCTTTCTTT
-,TRBV21-1,TRBJ2-7,13,-,CASTSECSYEQYF,TGTGCCAGCACCAGCGAATGTTCCTACGAGCAGTACTTC
-,TRBV19,TRBJ2-7,13,-,CASSRGLSYEQYF,TGTGCCAGTAGTAGGGGGCTCTCCTACGAGCAGTACTTC
-,TRBV28,TRBJ2-7,15,TRBD1,CASTPPGQGTYEQYF,TGTGCCAGCACCCCCCCGGGACAGGGGACCTACGAGCAGTACTTC
-,TRBV4-1,TRBJ1-1,14,-,CASGHRTENTEAFF,TGCGCCAGCGGACACCGGACAGAGAACACTGAAGCTTTCTTT
-,TRBV7-2,TRBJ1-4,15,TRBD1,CASSLTGQGAEKLFF,TGTGCCAGCAGCTTAACAGGGCAGGGGGCTGAAAAACTGTTTTTT
few,TRBV6-5,TRBJ2-3,13,TRBD1,CASYGQDSDTQYF,TGTGCCAGCTACGGACAGGACTCAGATACGCAGTATTTT
-,TRBV6-5,TRBJ1-1,14,-,CASSLGSWGTEAFF,TGTGCCAGCAGTTTAGGGAGTTGGGGCACTGAAGCTTTCTTT
-,TRBV4-3,TRBJ2-1,19,TRBD2,CASSQEGGAGGSSYNEQFF,TGCGCCAGCAGCCAAGAAGGCGGGGCGGGCGGGAGCTCCTACAATGAGCAGTTCTTC
once,TRBV11-2,TRBJ2-1,14,-,CASSSSLGSNEQFF,TGTGCCAGCAGCTCCTCTCTGGGCTCCAATGAGCAGTTCTTC
-,TRBV19,TRBJ1-5,17,-,CASSIRSDSFSNQPQHF,TGTGCCAGTAGTATACGCTCCGACAGCTTTAGCAATCAGCCCCAGCATTTT
few,TRBV28,TRBJ2-7,14,TRBD2,CASSLRTSGNEQYF,TGTGCCAGCAGTTTACGGACTAGCGGGAACGAGCAGTACTTC
once,TRBV7-9,TRBJ2-3,18,TRBD2,CASTLESSGGIHTDTQYF,TGTGCCAGCACCCTAGAAAGTAGCGGGGGGATCCACACAGATACGCAGTATTTT
once,TRBV7-6,TRBJ2-3,17,TRBD2,CASSLGLGLGLADTQYF,TGTGCCAGCAGCTTAGGGTTGGGACTAGGCCTTGCAGATACGCAGTATTTT
-,TRBV11-1,TRBJ2-2,13,-,CASGGVVPGELFF,TGTGCCAGCGGAGGGGTGGTTCCCGGGGAGCTGTTTTTT
-,TRBV9,TRBJ2-2,20,TRBD2,CASSPLGGQPSGRGTGELFF,TGTGCCAGCAGCCCCCTCGGGGGACAGCCTAGCGGGAGGGGCACCGGGGAGCTGTTTTTT
-,TRBV21-1,TRBJ1-1,17,-,CASSKGKRQGLNTEAFF,TGTGCCAGCAGCAAAGGTAAACGACAGGGGCTGAACACTGAAGCTTTCTTT
-,TRBV30,TRBJ2-7,13,TRBD2,CAWRGGGAGEQYF,TGTGCCTGGAGGGGCGGGGGGGCCGGCGAGCAGTACTTC
few,TRBV10-3,TRBJ2-7,13,-,CATRAGGVVEQYF,TGTGCCACCCGCGCTGGCGGGGTAGTCGAGCAGTACTTC
-,TRBV30,TRBJ2-3,13,-,CAWSVSSEYTQYF,TGTGCCTGGAGTGTAAGTAGCGAGTATACGCAGTATTTT
-,TRBV29-1,TRBJ1-3,14,TRBD1,CSVVLGTAGNTIYF,TGCAGCGTCGTTCTCGGGACAGCTGGAAACACCATATATTTT